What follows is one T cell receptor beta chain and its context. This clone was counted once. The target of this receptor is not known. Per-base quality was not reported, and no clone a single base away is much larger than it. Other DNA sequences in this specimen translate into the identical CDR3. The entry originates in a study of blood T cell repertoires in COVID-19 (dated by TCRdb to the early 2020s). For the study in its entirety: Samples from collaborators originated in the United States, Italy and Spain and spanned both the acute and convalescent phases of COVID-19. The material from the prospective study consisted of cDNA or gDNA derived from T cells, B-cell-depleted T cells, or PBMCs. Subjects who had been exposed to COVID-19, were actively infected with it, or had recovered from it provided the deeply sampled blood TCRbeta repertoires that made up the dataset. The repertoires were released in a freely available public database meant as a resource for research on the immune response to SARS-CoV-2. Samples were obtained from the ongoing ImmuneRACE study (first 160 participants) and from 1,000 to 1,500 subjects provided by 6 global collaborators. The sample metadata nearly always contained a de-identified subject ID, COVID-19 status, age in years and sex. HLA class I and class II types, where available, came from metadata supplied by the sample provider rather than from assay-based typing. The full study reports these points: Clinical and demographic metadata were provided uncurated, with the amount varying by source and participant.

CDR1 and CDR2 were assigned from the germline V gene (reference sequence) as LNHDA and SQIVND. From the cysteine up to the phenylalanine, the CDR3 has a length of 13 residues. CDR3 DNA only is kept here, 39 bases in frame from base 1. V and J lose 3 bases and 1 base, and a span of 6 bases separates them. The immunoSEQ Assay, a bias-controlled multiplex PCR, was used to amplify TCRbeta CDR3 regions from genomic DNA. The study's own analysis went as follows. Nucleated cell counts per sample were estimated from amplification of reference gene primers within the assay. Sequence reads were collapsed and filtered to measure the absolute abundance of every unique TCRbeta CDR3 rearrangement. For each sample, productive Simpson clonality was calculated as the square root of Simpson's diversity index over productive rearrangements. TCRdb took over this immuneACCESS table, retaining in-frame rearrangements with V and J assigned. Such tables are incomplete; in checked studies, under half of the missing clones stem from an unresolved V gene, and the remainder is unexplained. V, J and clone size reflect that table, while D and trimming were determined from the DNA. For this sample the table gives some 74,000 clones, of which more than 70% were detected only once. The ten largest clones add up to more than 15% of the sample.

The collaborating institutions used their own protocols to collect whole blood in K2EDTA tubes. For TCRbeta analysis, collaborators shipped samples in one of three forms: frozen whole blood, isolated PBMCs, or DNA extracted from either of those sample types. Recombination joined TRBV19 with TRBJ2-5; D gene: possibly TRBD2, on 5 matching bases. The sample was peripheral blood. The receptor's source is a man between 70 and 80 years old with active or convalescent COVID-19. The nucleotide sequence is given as TGTGCCAGTAGTATTAGCGTCCAAGAGACCCAGTACTTC. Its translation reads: CASSISVQETQYF.